This T cell receptor beta chain was found in a study of technical replicates of blood from a handful of donors. The ends were cut back, 0 bases at V and 4 bases at J, with 3 bases in the middle. CDR1 is MNHEY, CDR2 SMNVEV, per germline (reference sequence). CDR3 length: 13 residues. Sequencing used immunoSEQ multiplex PCR; TCRdb keeps in-frame clones, though not all of them. This sample has 85,000 or so clones, with about 93% found just once. The chain has TRBV27 and TRBJ2-2; D ambiguous. Material: T cells isolated from PBMCs. The source of this sequence is a human donor in good health. As DNA, the CDR3 is TGTGCCAGCAGTTTATCGGCCACCGGGGAGCTGTTTTTT. Translating it yields CASSLSATGELFF.